These 6 T cell receptor beta chains were all obtained from the same sample, sequenced in a study of T-cell reconstitution after alpha-beta-depleted transplantation in children. For TCRbeta, the library was prepared with unique molecular identifiers. TCRdb reanalysed the PCR reads using MiXCR and keeps one entry per CDR3 protein. The sample includes around 100,000 distinct CDR3 sequences, around a tenth of them seen just once. The sequenced sample was PBMCs, obtained before TCRalphabeta/CD19-depleted stem cell transplant. The receptors were gathered from a boy aged 2-15 years with acute lymphoblastic leukemia, due to receive a stem cell transplant.

The V gene is TRBV20-1, the J gene TRBJ2-7; no reliable D call. Germline lookup yields CDR1 DFQATT and CDR2 SNEGSKA (reference sequence). This CDR3 is built from 13 residues. The ends were cut back, 5 bases at V and 2 bases at J, with 13 bases in the middle. CDR3 nucleotide sequence: TGCAGTGCTGGTGGAAGCTCCCCCTACGAGCAGTACTTC. Protein: CSAGGSSPYEQYF.

The genes are TRBV19 and TRBJ2-4; TRBD1 aligns across 7 bases. This CDR3 spans 12 amino acids. In germline, CDR1 is LNHDA, CDR2 SQIVND (reference sequence). Unmatched junction bases numbered 0, after V lost 5 bases and J lost 5 bases. This CDR3 is CASSGQENIQYF. In DNA, the CDR3 is TGTGCCAGTAGTGGACAGGAAAACATTCAGTACTTC.

This clonotype appeared many times. The chain recombines TRBV7-9 with TRBJ2-2; D may be TRBD1 or TRBD2 (6 bases each). Trimming took off 9 bases at V and 1 base at J, with 15 bases between the two ends. The germline gives CDR1 SEHNR, CDR2 FQNEAQ (reference sequence). CDR3 length: 15 amino acids. Here the CDR3 reads CARPEGDGNTGELFF. The DNA of the CDR3 is TGTGCCAGGCCGGAGGGGGACGGGAACACCGGGGAGCTGTTTTTT.

V gene TRBV20-1 combines with J gene TRBJ2-1, with TRBD2 matching 7 bases. V trimming: 5 bases; J trimming: 0 bases; junction bases outside the gene matches: 19. Per germline, CDR1 DFQATT and CDR2 SNEGSKA (reference sequence). The CDR3 totals 19 residues. The CDR3 sequence: CSASFGGRALPGSYNEQFF. The CDR3 coding sequence is TGCAGTGCTTCCTTTGGGGGGAGGGCCCTACCCGGCTCCTACAATGAGCAGTTCTTC.

The rearrangement uses TRBV7-9 and TRBJ2-4, with 8 bases matching TRBD2. After removal of 5 bases from V and 4 bases from J, the junction contained 10 bases not matched to a gene. Germline assignment: CDR1 SEHNR and CDR2 FQNEAQ (reference sequence). This CDR3 region has 16 residues. CDR3 DNA sequence: TGTGCCAGCAGCCCCCCGGGGGGACTAGAAAAAAACATTCAGTACTTC. It translates to CASSPPGGLEKNIQYF.

The genes are TRBV24-1 and TRBJ2-1; no firm D call. The CDR3 contains 13 residues. Trimming took off 1 base at V and 10 bases at J, with 10 bases between the two ends. Germline values: CDR1 KGHDR, CDR2 SFDVKD. The CDR3 region is CATSDLWAGEQFF. DNA of the CDR3: TGTGCCACCAGTGATTTATGGGCCGGGGAGCAGTTCTTC.